The rows below give T cell receptor beta chains drawn from one sample of a study of T cell responses to AZD1222 COVID-19 vaccine. Clones were sequenced by immunoSEQ multiplex PCR, and TCRdb holds only the in-frame ones, with some missing. The profile covers roughly 120,000 clones, with around 88% appearing a single time and around 8.7% taken by the ten largest. Material: peripheral blood, obtained on day 0 of AZD1222 vaccination. The receptors come from an adult in good health. Each CDR3 is given with its conserved first and last residue. The D gene is left open where the match is weak. Size tells how often a clone was seen (once, few, many) or the class of an expanded clone, and some rows leave it out.

V	D	size	J	DNA	CDR3
TRBV6-5	NA	NA	TRBJ2-7	TGTGCCAGCAGTAATTTTCCCTACGCAGAGCAGTACTTC	CASSNFPYAEQYF
TRBV5-1	NA	NA	TRBJ1-2	TGCGCCAGCAGCTTGGGAGGGGGCTATGGCTACACCTTC	CASSLGGGYGYTF
TRBV5-6	NA	NA	TRBJ2-7	TGTGCCAGCAGCTCAGCAGCGTACGAGCAGTACTTC	CASSSAAYEQYF
TRBV19	NA	NA	TRBJ1-3	TGTGCCAGTAGTATAGTGGGGGGCGCCTTCTCTGGAAACACCATATATTTT	CASSIVGGAFSGNTIYF
TRBV2	TRBD1	NA	TRBJ1-6	TGTGCCAGCTTCTGGACAGGGGAATCACCCCTCCACTTT	CASFWTGESPLHF
TRBV18	NA	NA	TRBJ1-4	TGTGCCAGCTCACCCCGAGGAAATGAAAAACTGTTTTTT	CASSPRGNEKLFF
TRBV28	TRBD1	NA	TRBJ1-4	TGTGCCAGCAGTTTTACAGGGACAGGGAACGAAAAACTGTTTTTT	CASSFTGTGNEKLFF
TRBV7-3	NA	NA	TRBJ2-1	TGTGCCAGCAGCCGTCAGGGGTGGTCCTACAATGAGCAGTTCTTC	CASSRQGWSYNEQFF
TRBV6-5	TRBD1	NA	TRBJ1-2	TGTGCCAGCAGGGCCCCGGGACAGGGGAGGCCTGGCTACACCTTC	CASRAPGQGRPGYTF
TRBV7-9	TRBD1	NA	TRBJ1-5	TGTGCCAGCAGCGGACCCGGCGGACAGGGGGATAGGCCCCAGCATTTT	CASSGPGGQGDRPQHF
TRBV6-4	NA	NA	TRBJ2-1	TGTGCCAGCAGTGACTGGCTCTACAATGAGCAGTTCTTC	CASSDWLYNEQFF
TRBV30	NA	NA	TRBJ1-2	TGTGCCTGGAGTGTACTAGTGAGAGGGGTCGATGGCTACACCTTC	CAWSVLVRGVDGYTF
TRBV27	NA	NA	TRBJ1-6	TGTGCCAGCTTGGGGGGCACCGGCCCAAATTCACCCCTCCACTTT	CASLGGTGPNSPLHF
TRBV6-5	TRBD1	NA	TRBJ2-7	TGTGCCATCGACGGCCGGGACAGTCTCTACGAGCAGTACTTC	CAIDGRDSLYEQYF
TRBV5-4	NA	NA	TRBJ1-6	TGTGCCAGCAGCTCGGGACAAAATTCACCCCTCCACTTT	CASSSGQNSPLHF
TRBV7-2	TRBD2	few	TRBJ2-5	TGTGCCAGCAGCTTGCCTCTGGGACTAGCGGAACAAGAGACCCAGTACTTC	CASSLPLGLAEQETQYF
TRBV7-2	NA	NA	TRBJ1-5	TGTGCCAGCAGCTTAGCGATGGGCCAGCCCCAGCATTTT	CASSLAMGQPQHF
TRBV4-2	TRBD1	NA	TRBJ1-4	TGTGCCAGCAGCCGAGGGACAGGGGGCAGCCGGTTTAATGAAAAACTGTTTTTT	CASSRGTGGSRFNEKLFF
TRBV28	NA	NA	TRBJ2-7	TGTGCCAGCACCCGGGACACGGGCAACGAGCAGTACTTC	CASTRDTGNEQYF
TRBV7-2	NA	NA	TRBJ2-1	TGTGCCAGCAGCTTAGGCAATGAGCAGTTCTTC	CASSLGNEQFF
TRBV5-1	NA	NA	TRBJ1-6	TGCGCCAGCAGCTTGGCCCGGACAGCTTATAATTCACCCCTCCACTTT	CASSLARTAYNSPLHF
TRBV11-1	NA	few	TRBJ1-1	TGTGCCAGCAGCTTATCGGGACATTTGAACACTGAAGCTTTCTTT	CASSLSGHLNTEAFF
TRBV3-1/TRBV3-2	TRBD2	NA	TRBJ2-7	TGTGCCAGCAGCCGGCGGGCGGGACTAGCGGAAGCCTACGAGCAGTACTTC	CASSRRAGLAEAYEQYF
TRBV6-1	NA	NA	TRBJ1-1	TGTGCCAGCAGTGACCGTCATAACAGTGCAAGGGGGATTCACACTGAAGCTTTCTTT	CASSDRHNSARGIHTEAFF
TRBV7-2	TRBD1	NA	TRBJ2-5	TGTGCCAGCAGCTTCGAACAGGGGGCGAAAGAGACCCAGTACTTC	CASSFEQGAKETQYF
TRBV28	TRBD2	NA	TRBJ2-5	TGTGCCAGCAGGCCTTATAGCGGGAGTGTGGGAGAGACCCAGTACTTC	CASRPYSGSVGETQYF
TRBV18	NA	NA	TRBJ1-1	TGTGCCAGCTCACCACCCTTACACGAAGAAGCTTTCTTT	CASSPPLHEEAFF
TRBV28	NA	NA	TRBJ2-7	TGTGCCAGCAGCTCTCCTTCCGGGAACTCCTACGAGCAGTACTTC	CASSSPSGNSYEQYF
TRBV5-5	NA	NA	TRBJ1-3	TGTGCCAGCAGCTTGTTTGGGGTCCCTGGAAACACCATATATTTT	CASSLFGVPGNTIYF
TRBV4-3	TRBD2	few	TRBJ2-1	TGCGCCAGCAGCCCGGTTAGCGGGAGGGAGGGTGAGCAGTTCTTC	CASSPVSGREGEQFF
TRBV6-5	NA	NA	TRBJ2-5	TGTGCCAGCAGCCACCCCGGCCAGGGCCAAGAGACCCAGTACTTC	CASSHPGQGQETQYF
TRBV7-2	TRBD1	NA	TRBJ2-7	TGTGCCAGCAGCCACGGGACAGGGTCCGAGCAGTACTTC	CASSHGTGSEQYF
TRBV19	TRBD1	NA	TRBJ2-7	TGTGCCAGTAGTATACCCGGGACAGGGGTCCCCGAGCAGTACTTC	CASSIPGTGVPEQYF
TRBV7-8	NA	NA	TRBJ2-1	TGTGCCAGCAGCTCTGAGCCTGGCTCCTACAATGAGCAGTTCTTC	CASSSEPGSYNEQFF
TRBV7-2	NA	NA	TRBJ1-2	TGTGCCTGTAACAGGGATTACTATGGCTACACCTTC	CACNRDYYGYTF
TRBV5-1	NA	NA	TRBJ2-5	TGCGCCAGCAGCTTGGGAAACACGCGGGAGACCCAGTACTTC	CASSLGNTRETQYF
TRBV7-9	NA	NA	TRBJ2-5	TGTGCCAGCAGCTTCCCCGTGGAGACCCAGTACTTC	CASSFPVETQYF
TRBV9	NA	NA	TRBJ2-4	TGTGCCAGCAGCGTAGAGGGCCAGGGAGGTCACATTCAGTACTTC	CASSVEGQGGHIQYF
TRBV3-1/TRBV3-2	NA	NA	TRBJ2-7	TGTGCCAGCAGCCAAAGGGGCTCCTACGAGCAGTACTTC	CASSQRGSYEQYF
TRBV2	NA	NA	TRBJ1-2	TGTGCCAGCAGCACGACGCTGAACTATGGCTACACCTTC	CASSTTLNYGYTF
TRBV7-3	NA	NA	TRBJ1-3	TGTGCCAGCAGCGTGGGGCCCTCTGGAAACACCATATATTTT	CASSVGPSGNTIYF